This is a list of T cell receptor beta chains from one sample in a study of beta chain features in type 1 diabetes. Libraries were prepared by immunoSEQ multiplex PCR; TCRdb keeps only in-frame clonotypes and omits some of them. The sample has around 15,000 clones; roughly three quarters are singletons. The sequenced sample consisted of stem cell memory CD4+ T cells from blood. The receptors were sampled from a woman aged 18-30 years with type 1 diabetes. Each CDR3 is given with its conserved first and last residue. D genes are given only for firm matches. A clone size is listed for some rows: how often the clone was seen (once, few, many), or a class if it is expanded.

J,V,D,size,CDR3,DNA
TRBJ2-5,TRBV7-2,TRBD2,.,CASSSGGETQYF,TGTGCCAGCAGCTCGGGGGGAGAGACCCAGTACTTC
TRBJ2-3,TRBV19,.,.,CATAEVSTDTQYF,TGTGCCACCGCGGAGGTTAGCACAGATACGCAGTATTTT
TRBJ2-1,TRBV10-1,TRBD2,.,CASSSGLAVDEQFF,TGCGCCAGCAGCTCGGGACTAGCGGTGGATGAGCAGTTCTTC
TRBJ2-7,TRBV20-1,.,.,CSAPRAYEQYF,TGCAGTGCACCTAGAGCCTACGAGCAGTACTTC
TRBJ2-2,TRBV9,TRBD1,.,CASSVRGQGLTGELFF,TGTGCCAGCAGCGTAAGGGGACAGGGTTTAACCGGGGAGCTGTTTTTT
TRBJ1-1,TRBV7-9,.,.,CASSLTGGTEAFF,TGTGCCAGCTCTCTCACGGGGGGTACTGAAGCTTTCTTT
TRBJ1-5,TRBV28,TRBD1,.,CASSVTGLRGQPQHF,TGTGCCAGCAGTGTGACAGGGCTACGGGGTCAGCCCCAGCATTTT
TRBJ1-1,TRBV4-1,.,.,CASSQGKGVLNTEAFF,TGCGCCAGCAGCCAAGGGAAGGGGGTCTTGAACACTGAAGCTTTCTTT
TRBJ2-6,TRBV19,TRBD2,.,CASRISGGSGANVLTF,TGTGCCAGTAGAATATCGGGGGGGTCTGGGGCCAACGTCCTGACTTTC
TRBJ2-5,TRBV5-1,TRBD2,few,CASSPGSGSVETQYF,TGCGCCAGCAGCCCGGGTAGCGGGAGTGTAGAGACCCAGTACTTC
TRBJ2-1,TRBV25-1,TRBD2,.,CASSDMRGGGEQFF,TGTGCCAGCAGTGACATGCGGGGGGGAGGTGAGCAGTTCTTC
TRBJ2-5,TRBV29-1,.,.,CSVEGRQNQETQYF,TGCAGCGTTGAAGGCCGACAGAACCAAGAGACCCAGTACTTC
TRBJ2-2,TRBV5-8,.,.,CASSSGLRPTTGELFF,TGTGCCAGCAGCTCAGGACTTCGACCAACGACCGGGGAGCTGTTTTTT
TRBJ1-2,TRBV29-1,.,once,CSVEDHRTAYGYTF,TGCAGCGTTGAAGATCATAGGACTGCGTATGGCTACACCTTC
TRBJ1-1,TRBV6-5,TRBD1,.,CASIDRGNTEAFF,TGTGCCAGCATCGACAGGGGGAACACTGAAGCTTTCTTT
TRBJ2-1,TRBV10-3,.,few,CAIGGRALGSYNEQFF,TGTGCCATCGGAGGACGGGCTCTAGGGTCATACAATGAGCAGTTCTTC
TRBJ2-1,TRBV2,TRBD2,once,CASSGGLAGGYNEQFF,TGTGCCAGCAGTGGAGGACTAGCGGGAGGGTACAATGAGCAGTTCTTC
TRBJ2-3,TRBV29-1,TRBD2,.,CSVEILRTSGDTQYF,TGCAGCGTTGAGATCCTACGGACTAGCGGGGATACGCAGTATTTT
TRBJ1-2,TRBV19,.,.,CASSMVSGYTF,TGTGCCAGTAGTATGGTCAGTGGCTACACCTTC
TRBJ2-1,TRBV9,.,.,CASSVGLERGEQFF,TGTGCCAGCAGCGTAGGATTAGAGCGTGGTGAGCAGTTCTTC
TRBJ1-2,TRBV19,.,.,CASTLRQDYGYTF,TGTGCCAGTACCCTTAGACAGGACTATGGCTACACCTTC
TRBJ2-5,TRBV7-2,.,.,CASSLVGHQETQYF,TGTGCCAGCAGCTTAGTGGGGCACCAAGAGACCCAGTACTTC
TRBJ1-4,TRBV30,TRBD1,.,CAWRPGGEKLFF,TGTGCCTGGAGGCCAGGGGGTGAAAAACTGTTTTTT
TRBJ2-1,TRBV12-5,TRBD2,.,CASGLVLAGGPRGSYNEQFF,TGTGCTAGTGGTTTGGTACTAGCGGGAGGTCCGAGGGGATCCTACAATGAGCAGTTCTTC
TRBJ1-2,TRBV2,.,once,CASSEAQGSYGYTF,TGTGCCAGCAGTGAAGCGCAGGGCAGCTATGGCTACACCTTC
TRBJ1-2,TRBV4-3,.,.,CASSQVDRAIYGYTF,TGCGCCAGCAGCCAAGTGGACAGAGCTATCTATGGCTACACCTTC
TRBJ1-2,TRBV11-2,.,once,CASSLDRGYGYTF,TGTGCCAGCAGCTTAGATAGGGGGTATGGCTACACCTTC
TRBJ1-1,TRBV7-2,.,once,CASSLSLNTEAFF,TGTGCCAGCAGCTTAAGCCTGAACACTGAAGCTTTCTTT
TRBJ2-5,TRBV5-6,TRBD2,.,CASSLGLARTETQYF,TGTGCCAGCAGCTTAGGACTAGCGAGAACAGAGACCCAGTACTTC
TRBJ1-2,TRBV28,.,.,CASRILPGRGKGGYTF,TGTGCCAGCAGGATCCTCCCCGGGAGGGGCAAAGGGGGCTACACCTTC
TRBJ2-7,TRBV7-9,TRBD2,once,CASSRTSGLSYEQYF,TGTGCCAGCAGCCGGACTAGCGGACTCTCCTACGAGCAGTACTTC
TRBJ2-1,TRBV19,TRBD1,.,CASSRQGSNEQFF,TGTGCCAGTAGTAGACAGGGGAGCAATGAGCAGTTCTTC
TRBJ1-2,TRBV7-8,TRBD1,.,CASSLVPGGGYTF,TGTGCCAGCAGCTTAGTCCCAGGGGGCGGCTACACCTTC
TRBJ2-5,TRBV7-6,TRBD2,.,CASSPREREVRETQYF,TGTGCCAGCAGCCCCCGAGAGCGGGAGGTACGGGAGACCCAGTACTTC
TRBJ2-4,TRBV6-6,.,once,CASSYGAGKNIQYF,TGTGCCAGCAGTTACGGAGCGGGCAAAAACATTCAGTACTTC
TRBJ1-1,TRBV5-4,.,.,CASSLPFTGKRMHTEAFF,TGTGCCAGCAGCTTACCCTTCACAGGGAAGCGGATGCACACTGAAGCTTTCTTT
TRBJ2-5,TRBV12-5,.,.,CASGLVASPTQETQYF,TGTGCTAGTGGTTTGGTAGCCTCGCCAACTCAAGAGACCCAGTACTTC
TRBJ1-1,TRBV5-4,.,.,CASSLIRGSEEAFF,TGTGCCAGCAGCTTGATTAGGGGTTCAGAGGAAGCTTTCTTT
TRBJ1-2,TRBV7-9,TRBD1,.,CASSLGTAYYGYTF,TGTGCCAGCAGCCTCGGGACAGCCTACTATGGCTACACCTTC
TRBJ2-5,TRBV30,.,.,CAWSTDFQETQYF,TGTGCCTGGAGCACGGACTTCCAAGAGACCCAGTACTTC
TRBJ2-5,TRBV27,TRBD2,.,CASSWASGDRKETQYF,TGTGCCAGCAGTTGGGCTAGCGGGGACCGGAAAGAGACCCAGTACTTC
TRBJ1-5,TRBV18,TRBD1,.,CASSPFPGQGGNQPQHF,TGTGCCAGCTCACCTTTTCCGGGACAGGGAGGCAATCAGCCCCAGCATTTT
TRBJ2-6,TRBV29-1,.,few,CSALNRDGSGANVLTF,TGCAGCGCCCTAAACAGGGACGGCTCTGGGGCCAACGTCCTGACTTTC
TRBJ2-4,TRBV6-1,.,.,CASSEASQNVKRAKNIQYF,TGTGCCAGCAGTGAAGCGTCCCAAAATGTAAAGAGGGCCAAAAACATTCAGTACTTC
TRBJ2-4,TRBV11-2,.,.,CASSRQGGANIQYF,TGTGCCAGCAGCCGCCAAGGGGGGGCGAACATTCAGTACTTC
TRBJ2-5,TRBV11-2,TRBD2,.,CASSLDSPLAGGPLETQYF,TGTGCCAGCAGCTTAGACTCCCCTCTAGCGGGAGGGCCTTTGGAGACCCAGTACTTC
TRBJ2-3,TRBV11-2,.,.,CASSSLLTGRGQYF,TGTGCCAGCAGCTCACTACTCACTGGCCGGGGGCAGTATTTT
TRBJ2-2,TRBV4-1,TRBD1,.,CASSQPSGQGAGELFF,TGCGCCAGCAGCCAACCCTCGGGACAGGGCGCCGGGGAGCTGTTTTTT
TRBJ2-2,TRBV2,.,.,CASMSASNTGELFF,TGTGCCAGCATGAGCGCCTCGAACACCGGGGAGCTGTTTTTT
TRBJ2-5,TRBV18,.,.,CASSPPTGQETQYF,TGTGCCAGCTCACCACCTACAGGCCAAGAGACCCAGTACTTC
TRBJ2-2,TRBV29-1,.,.,CSVVLVPASTGELFF,TGCAGCGTTGTATTGGTTCCGGCTAGTACCGGGGAGCTGTTTTTT
TRBJ2-5,TRBV29-1,.,.,CSVEARAAQYF,TGCAGCGTTGAAGCGCGGGCAGCCCAGTACTTC
TRBJ2-2,TRBV5-1,.,.,CASSVSGGAGELFF,TGCGCCAGCAGCGTAAGCGGAGGGGCCGGGGAGCTGTTTTTT
TRBJ2-3,TRBV29-1,.,few,CSVAPNRVADTQYF,TGCAGCGTTGCGCCGAACCGGGTCGCAGATACGCAGTATTTT
TRBJ2-7,TRBV19,.,.,CASSIVRGYEQYF,TGTGCCAGTAGTATAGTTAGGGGTTACGAGCAGTACTTC
TRBJ2-3,TRBV30,TRBD2,.,CAWSVRASGSRGDTQYF,TGTGCCTGGAGTGTACGCGCTAGCGGGAGTCGTGGAGATACGCAGTATTTT
TRBJ2-7,TRBV12-5,.,.,CASPLNRVSYEQYF,TGTGCTAGCCCGCTCAACAGGGTCTCCTACGAGCAGTACTTC
TRBJ2-3,TRBV14,TRBD2,.,CASSRSGKVDTQYF,TGTGCCAGCAGCCGTAGCGGGAAGGTGGATACGCAGTATTTT
TRBJ1-2,TRBV2,.,.,CASVRHNYGYTF,TGTGCCAGCGTGCGGCATAACTATGGCTACACCTTC
TRBJ2-5,TRBV27,TRBD1,.,CASSPGTGGRETQYF,TGTGCCAGCAGCCCCGGGACAGGGGGCAGAGAGACCCAGTACTTC